A single sample is the source of the 27 T cell receptor beta chains below, sequenced in a study of blood T cell repertoires in COVID-19. Profiling relied on immunoSEQ multiplex PCR, and the TCRdb table lists in-frame clones only, not all of them. Of 250,000 or so clones in the sample, around 89% were seen once. The sequenced material came from peripheral blood. Receptors were obtained from a woman in her thirties or forties who had recovered from COVID-19.

The chain links TRBV4-1 to TRBJ2-3; no clear D gene. Deletions cut 1 base from V and 1 base from J, with 6 bases between. The CDR3 extends over 14 amino acids. Germline-derived CDR1 and CDR2 are MGHRA and YSYEKL. The chain's CDR3 is CASSQGLRTDTQYF. As DNA, the CDR3 is TGCGCCAGCAGCCAAGGTCTACGCACAGATACGCAGTATTTT.

This clone has just one count. V gene TRBV5-4 combines with J gene TRBJ2-2; D ambiguous. Trimming removed 2 bases at V and 7 bases at J, with 9 bases between. The CDR3 runs 13 residues. The V gene's germline CDR1 is SGHNT and CDR2 YYREEE (reference sequence). The CDR3 DNA reads as TGTGCCAGCAGCTTCCCATCGGGCGGGGAGCTGTTTTTT. This sequence encodes CASSFPSGGELFF.

The chain links TRBV19 to TRBJ1-4; TRBD1 matches at 9 bases. The CDR3 contains 16 residues. Losses at the gene ends were 4 bases for V and 0 bases for J; bases not matched to a gene: 3. Germline V gene lookup returns CDR1 LNHDA and CDR2 SQIVND (reference sequence). The CDR3 bases are TGTGCCAGTAGTAGAAGACAGGGGGCAACTAATGAAAAACTGTTTTTT. Translated, it gives CASSRRQGATNEKLFF.

The V call is TRBV6-5, the J call TRBJ2-1, with D maybe TRBD2 (7 bases). Germline-derived CDR1 and CDR2 are MNHEY and SVGAGI. Trimming took off 6 bases at V and 6 bases at J, with 15 bases between the two ends. The CDR3 sequence is 14 residues long. The chain's CDR3 is CASREGGLSNEQFF. In DNA form, the CDR3 reads TGTGCCAGCAGAGAGGGGGGACTAAGCAATGAGCAGTTCTTC.

The rearrangement uses TRBV6-1 and TRBJ2-1; possibly TRBD2 for D (6 bases). The germline V and J ends were trimmed by 0 bases and 12 bases, with 12 bases remaining between them. The germline V gene has CDR1 MNHNS and CDR2 SASEGT. The CDR3 loop spans 13 amino acids. CDR3 nucleotides: TGTGCCAGCAGTGAAGCGCGGGGCGGCGGGCAGTTCTTC. It yields the protein CASSEARGGGQFF.

V usage is TRBV5-1 and J usage is TRBJ2-7; weak D call: TRBD2 (5 bases). CDR3 size: 12 residues. Germline lookup yields CDR1 SGHRS and CDR2 YFSETQ. V was pared by 4 bases and J by 5 bases, with 10 bases between. CDR3 nucleotides: TGCGCCAGCAGCGGGCAGAGGGACGAGCAGTACTTC. Protein product: CASSGQRDEQYF.

The rearrangement uses TRBV25-1 and TRBJ2-7; no clear D gene. V was pared by 3 bases and J by 2 bases, with 11 bases between. Germline V gives CDR1 MGHDK, CDR2 SYGVNS. The CDR3 runs 14 residues. CDR3 residues: CASSDAGPAYEQYF. The CDR3 DNA follows: TGTGCCAGCAGTGACGCAGGTCCGGCCTACGAGCAGTACTTC.

The chain combines TRBV19 with TRBJ2-1; 11 bases map to TRBD2. Trimming cost V 3 bases and J 8 bases; bases outside gene matches: 6. Germline loops: CDR1 LNHDA, CDR2 SQIVND (reference sequence). This CDR3 is 15 amino acids long. The CDR3 region has the DNA TGTGCCAGTAGTATGGGACTAGCGGAGGAGGATGAGCAGTTCTTC. Its protein is CASSMGLAEEDEQFF. Complete variable domain (other parts from reference TRBV19 and TRBJ2-1): DGGITQSPKYLFRKEGQNVTLSCEQNLNHDAMYWYRQDPGQGLRLIYYSQIVNDFQKGDIAEGYSVSREKKESFPLTVTSAQKNPTAFYLCASSMGLAEEDEQFFGPGTRLTVL.

The V gene is TRBV10-2, the J gene TRBJ2-7; 7 positions match TRBD2. The CDR3 runs 15 residues. Germline V lookup: CDR1 WSHSY, CDR2 SAAADI. V was clipped by 0 bases and J by 5 bases; unmatched bases: 7. The CDR3 reads CASSESGGRGHEQYF. The CDR3 DNA is TGCGCCAGCAGTGAGTCTGGCGGGAGAGGCCACGAGCAGTACTTC.

The CDR3 sequence is CASSHRTGSREKLFF. The CDR3, as DNA: TGTGCCAGCAGCCACCGGACAGGGTCGAGGGAAAAACTGTTTTTT. This sequence joins TRBV3-1 (or the pseudogene TRBV3-2) and TRBJ1-4; 8 bases map to TRBD1. Losses at the gene ends were 3 bases for V and 8 bases for J; bases not matched to a gene: 8. The CDR3 spans 15 residues. The V gene's germline CDR1 is LGHDT and CDR2 YNNKEL (reference sequence).

The V call is TRBV18, the J call TRBJ1-4, with 7 bases that match TRBD1. V trimming: 4 bases; J trimming: 4 bases; junction bases outside the gene matches: 9. Per germline, CDR1 KGHSH and CDR2 LQKENI. The CDR3 contains 16 residues. CDR3: CASSRTPTGDNEKLFF. CDR3 bases: TGTGCCAGCTCACGCACCCCCACAGGGGATAATGAAAAACTGTTTTTT.

The chain combines TRBV27 with TRBJ2-7; the match to TRBD2 covers 13 bases. With 6 bases clipped from V and 1 base from J, the junction kept 0 bases outside the gene matches. The CDR3 is 14 amino acids. The germline CDR1 and CDR2 sequences are MNHEY and SMNVEV (reference sequence). CDR3 coding DNA: TGTGCCAGCAGGGGACTAGCGGGATCCTACGAGCAGTACTTC. It is translated as CASRGLAGSYEQYF.

The chain couples TRBV18 to TRBJ2-2; D possibly corresponds to TRBD2 (5 bases). Germline V gives CDR1 KGHSH, CDR2 LQKENI. With 1 base removed from V and 0 bases from J, the gap between germline ends came to 9 bases. This CDR3 has 16 amino acids. CDR3 sequence: CASSPLGVPNTGELFF. DNA of the CDR3: TGTGCCAGCTCACCACTCGGGGTTCCGAACACCGGGGAGCTGTTTTTT.

The chain links TRBV30 to TRBJ1-4, with TRBD1 as a possible D gene (5 bases). Germline CDR1 is GTSNPN and CDR2 is SVGIG (reference sequence). With 2 bases removed from V and 7 bases from J, the gap between germline ends came to 14 bases. This CDR3 is built from 14 residues. This chain's CDR3 is CAWSPGPGGEKLFF. Here the CDR3 DNA reads TGTGCCTGGAGTCCAGGTCCCGGGGGTGAAAAACTGTTTTTT. The entire variable domain, with the rest obtained from reference TRBV30 and TRBJ1-4, is as follows: SQTIHQWPATLVQPVGSPLSLECTVEGTSNPNLYWYRQAAGRGLQLLFYSVGIGQISSEVPQNLSASRPQDRQFILSSKKLLLSDSGFYLCAWSPGPGGEKLFFGSGTQLSVL.

This rearrangement joins TRBV9 to TRBJ2-2, with TRBD2 as a possible D gene (6 bases). Germline loops: CDR1 SGDLS, CDR2 YYNGEE. The CDR3 runs to 16 residues. The V end lost 3 bases, the J end lost 5 bases, and 17 bases lay between the germline ends. The CDR3 coding sequence is TGTGCCAGCAGCGAAAGTCTAGCGCGCACAACCGGGGAGCTGTTTTTT. Its translation: CASSESLARTTGELFF.

The chain is built from TRBV19 and TRBJ1-2; TRBD1 is a possible D gene (5 bases). The germline V gene encodes CDR1 LNHDA and CDR2 SQIVND (reference sequence). The V gene lost 1 base and the J gene lost 4 bases, with 7 bases spanning the gap. The CDR3 loop spans 13 amino acids. CDR3 amino acids: CASSIGRGYGYTF. The CDR3 DNA follows: TGTGCCAGTAGTATAGGGAGGGGCTATGGCTACACCTTC.

The V and J genes are TRBV24-1 and TRBJ1-1; D gene unclear. Trimming left V 4 bases short and J 0 bases short, with 11 bases between. CDR1 KGHDR and CDR2 SFDVKD come from the germline V gene. The length of the CDR3 is 15 residues. The CDR3 reads CATSDTGGMNTEAFF. CDR3 in DNA: TGTGCCACCAGTGACACCGGAGGGATGAACACTGAAGCTTTCTTT.

V gene TRBV6-2 or TRBV6-3 combines with J gene TRBJ1-4; D not certain. CDR1 MNHEY and CDR2 SVGEGT come from the germline V gene. This CDR3 has 12 residues. Deletions cut 5 bases from V and 8 bases from J, with 9 bases between. The CDR3 reads CASSQTREKLFF. The CDR3 region has the DNA TGTGCCAGCAGTCAGACAAGAGAAAAACTGTTTTTT.

The chain employs TRBV25-1 and TRBJ2-1, with 7 bases aligning to TRBD1. The CDR3 consists of 15 residues. The trim removed 5 bases at V and 6 bases at J, leaving 10 bases unmatched. Per the germline V gene, CDR1 is MGHDK and CDR2 is SYGVNS. Here the CDR3 reads CASSFRDRHPNEQFF. CDR3 nucleotide sequence: TGTGCCAGCAGTTTTCGGGACAGACACCCCAATGAGCAGTTCTTC.

V is TRBV11-2 and J is TRBJ1-2, with TRBD1 as a possible D gene (5 bases). The V end lost 5 bases, the J end lost 4 bases, and 17 bases lay between the germline ends. The CDR3 extends over 15 amino acids. The germline CDR1 and CDR2 sequences are SGHAT and FQNNGV. The CDR3 spells CASSPRWGGSYGYTF. The CDR3 region has the DNA TGTGCCAGCAGCCCGAGATGGGGGGGGAGCTATGGCTACACCTTC.

The chain couples TRBV4-3 to TRBJ1-2; 7 bases align to TRBD1. Trimming took 4 bases from V and 5 from J; bases not matched to a gene: 16. This CDR3 has 17 residues. Germline lookup yields CDR1 LGHNA and CDR2 YSLEER. The CDR3 bases are TGCGCCAGCAGCCGACACCACGGGGCAGGGGGGAAGTATGGCTACACCTTC. Residues: CASSRHHGAGGKYGYTF.

V and J are TRBV11-2 and TRBJ2-7; D might be TRBD2 (6 bases). V dropped 5 bases and J dropped 1 base, with 15 bases sitting between them. Per the germline V gene, CDR1 is SGHAT and CDR2 is FQNNGV. The CDR3 runs to 15 residues. The CDR3 DNA sequence: TGTGCCAGCAGCCCCCGCCCCCGGGAGTCCTACGAGCAGTACTTC. This translates into CASSPRPRESYEQYF.

The V call is TRBV7-9, the J call TRBJ1-5, with TRBD1 matching 9 bases. The CDR3 consists of 16 residues. Germline assignment: CDR1 SEHNR and CDR2 FQNEAQ (reference sequence). The junction had 7 bases not matched to a gene; V was cut back by 3 bases and J by 4 bases. The CDR3: CASSLSVTGGNQPQHF. CDR3 coding DNA: TGTGCCAGCAGCTTGTCCGTGACAGGGGGGAATCAGCCCCAGCATTTT.

J is TRBJ1-4 and V is TRBV7-8; possibly TRBD1 for D (5 bases). The CDR3 covers 15 residues. The germline V and J ends were trimmed by 2 bases and 7 bases, with 14 bases remaining between them. Per the germline V gene, CDR1 is SGHVS and CDR2 is FQNEAQ. CDR3: CASSLIGQGGEKLFF. In DNA form, the CDR3 reads TGTGCCAGCAGCTTAATAGGTCAGGGAGGTGAAAAACTGTTTTTT. Complete variable domain (other parts from reference TRBV7-8 and TRBJ1-4): GAGVSQSPRYKVAKRGQDVALRCDPISGHVSLFWYQQALGQGPEFLTYFQNEAQLDKSGLPSDRFFAERPEGSVSTLKIQRTQQEDSAVYLCASSLIGQGGEKLFFGSGTQLSVL.

CDR3: CASSDPLRLDSDSPLHF. The DNA of the CDR3 is TGTGCCAGCAGCGACCCCCTCCGCCTCGACAGCGATTCACCCCTCCACTTT. The chain is built from TRBV11-2 and TRBJ1-6; tentative D call: TRBD1 (5 bases). The germline V and J ends were trimmed by 5 bases and 8 bases, with 22 bases remaining between them. CDR3 size: 17 residues. CDR1 is SGHAT and CDR2 is FQNNGV in the germline V gene.

J is TRBJ2-7 and V is TRBV11-2; TRBD1 aligns across 7 bases. The germline gives CDR1 SGHAT, CDR2 FQNNGV. This CDR3 is 15 amino acids long. V was pared by 0 bases and J by 4 bases, with 6 bases of the junction left unmatched. The CDR3 DNA sequence: TGTGCCAGCAGCTTAGATCTAAGGGGGCCGTACGAGCAGTACTTC. Its translation is CASSLDLRGPYEQYF.

This clone was detected a few times. The rearrangement uses TRBV7-2 and TRBJ2-7, with TRBD1 as a possible D gene (5 bases). The length of the CDR3 is 15 residues. Trimming took 1 base from V and 3 from J, leaving 13 bases between them. Germline-derived CDR1 and CDR2 are SGHTA and FQGNSA. CDR3 loop: CASSLDGAAYYEQYV. CDR3 sequence (DNA): TGTGCCAGCAGCTTAGATGGGGCAGCCTACTACGAGCAGTACGTC.